The clone carrying this T cell receptor beta chain was seen ten or more times. The antigen is unknown. This entry comes from a study of T cells after yellow fever vaccination. Regarding the study as a whole: The booster saw the reappearance of most primary-vaccination clones (about 95% CD4, 80% to 90% CD8). High-abundance clonotypes from the bulk population could contaminate FACS-sorted repertoires.

The CDR3 sequence is 14 residues long. Per the germline V gene, CDR1 is SGHTA and CDR2 is FQGNSA. Unmatched junction bases numbered 5, after V lost 3 bases and J lost 4 bases. TCRdb independently ran MiXCR on the 5' RACE reads; one entry per CDR3 protein. The data contain roughly 65,000 distinct CDR3 sequences, 5.5% to 7.5% of them singletons. Material: CD4+ T cells sorted from PBMCs, obtained less than 18 days after the first yellow fever vaccination. The source of this sequence is a man younger than 30 who received the YFV17D yellow fever vaccine. This chain links TRBV7-2 with TRBJ1-1; TRBD1 matches 7 bases. CDR3 bases: TGTGCCAGCAGCTTGCAGGGGGTCGTCACTGAAGCTTTCTTT. Protein sequence: CASSLQGVVTEAFF.